A single sample gave rise to the 17 T cell receptor beta chains below, sequenced in a study of cytomegalovirus exposure and HLA in healthy donors. In the PCR, 60 Vbeta and 13 Jbeta primers were used. Sequencing used immunoSEQ multiplex PCR; TCRdb keeps in-frame clones, though not all of them. Of some 150,000 clones listed, roughly four fifths are singletons. The source material was PBMCs. The receptor set was obtained from a woman in her 30s in good health and CMV-seropositive.

The rearrangement joins TRBV28 to TRBJ1-4; a possible D gene is TRBD1 (5 bases). In germline, CDR1 is MDHEN, CDR2 SYDVKM. This CDR3 comprises 14 residues. The V and J ends lost 3 bases and 4 bases respectively, with 9 bases between them. CDR3 residues: CASSFRQINEKLFF. CDR3 DNA sequence: TGTGCCAGCAGTTTTAGACAGATTAATGAAAAACTGTTTTTT.

The CDR3 nucleotides read TGTGCCAGCAGCCATAAAAGGGGGCCTAATGAAAAACTGTTTTTT. Residues: CASSHKRGPNEKLFF. This chain links TRBV9 with TRBJ1-4; 7 bases fit TRBD1. Germline V CDR1 and CDR2: SGDLS, YYNGEE. V lost 4 bases and J lost 3; bases outside the gene matches: 6. This CDR3 has 15 residues.

This clone has only one observation. This chain uses TRBV7-2 with TRBJ1-1; 7 bases match TRBD1. The germline gives CDR1 SGHTA, CDR2 FQGNSA. J gave up 4 bases and V 5 bases, and 4 bases lay outside the gene matches. CDR3 size: 13 residues. The CDR3 reads CASSLRQGTEAFF. The CDR3 DNA is TGTGCCAGCAGCCTTCGACAGGGCACTGAAGCTTTCTTT.

The CDR3 DNA sequence: TGTGCCAGCAGCTTAACCAACCGGGGATTCTATGGCTACACCTTC. Translated: CASSLTNRGFYGYTF. The rearrangement uses TRBV7-9 and TRBJ1-2; D call uncertain. V was shortened by 2 bases and J by 4 bases, with 14 bases between the two germline ends. This CDR3 contains 15 residues. The germline V gene encodes CDR1 SEHNR and CDR2 FQNEAQ (reference sequence).

This chain connects TRBV7-2 to TRBJ2-5, with D unresolved. Germline CDR1 is SGHTA and CDR2 is FQGNSA. The V end was cut by 3 bases, the J end by 2 bases, with 7 bases between. CDR3 length equals 13 residues. The CDR3 protein is CASSFNRQETQYF. The CDR3 nucleotides read TGTGCCAGCAGCTTTAACAGACAAGAGACCCAGTACTTC.

This clone occurred a few times. Other nucleotide sequences in the sample specify the same CDR3. The chain employs TRBV2 and TRBJ1-1; no reliable D call. This CDR3 comprises 12 residues. Germline assignment: CDR1 SNHLY and CDR2 FYNNEI. CDR3 protein: CAKRGLDTEAFF. The CDR3 DNA reads TGTGCAAAACGAGGGCTGGACACTGAAGCTTTCTTT.

V gene TRBV5-8 combines with J gene TRBJ1-3; maybe TRBD1 (6 bases). V was trimmed by 3 bases and J by 8 bases, leaving 21 bases between them. CDR3 length: 16 residues. CDR1 SGHTS and CDR2 YDEGEE come from the germline V gene. The CDR3 DNA sequence: TGTGCCAGCAGCTCCAACAGGGAAGGGGAGAACGACACCATATATTTT. This codes for CASSSNREGENDTIYF.

The V call is TRBV4-1, the J call TRBJ2-5, with TRBD2 matching over 10 bases. Trimming at V came to 3 bases and at J to 2 bases, leaving 6 bases not matched to a gene. Germline V gene data show CDR1 as MGHRA and CDR2 as YSYEKL. This CDR3 spans 16 amino acids. DNA of the CDR3: TGCGCCAGCAGCCAGCCGGGACTAGCGTCGCAAGAGACCCAGTACTTC. Its protein is CASSQPGLASQETQYF.

The rearrangement joins TRBV6-5 to TRBJ1-2; no clear D gene. CDR3 size: 15 residues. V lost 0 bases and J lost 5, with 13 bases in between. The germline CDR1 and CDR2 sequences are MNHEY and SVGAGI. Here the CDR3 reads CASSYSMGGRYGYTF. CDR3 in DNA: TGTGCCAGCAGTTACTCGATGGGAGGGAGATATGGCTACACCTTC.

V usage is TRBV7-2 and J usage is TRBJ2-7; weak D call: TRBD1 (5 bases). V lost 2 bases, J lost 0 bases, and 11 bases lay in between. This CDR3 is built from 15 residues. Germline values: CDR1 SGHTA, CDR2 FQGNSA. CDR3 bases: TGTGCCAGCAGCTTATTCCCAGGGTACTCCTACGAGCAGTACTTC. Translation: CASSLFPGYSYEQYF.

This rearrangement joins TRBV27 to TRBJ1-1, with unresolved D. V was trimmed by 5 bases and J by 1 base, leaving 11 bases between them. This CDR3 spans 14 amino acids. The germline CDR1 and CDR2 sequences are MNHEY and SMNVEV (reference sequence). The CDR3 DNA sequence: TGTGCCAGCAGTCGGCGGAGTCCGAACACTGAAGCTTTCTTT. It encodes CASSRRSPNTEAFF.

The chain's CDR3 is CASSGGRPGSYEQYF. CDR3 bases: TGTGCCAGCTCAGGGGGGAGGCCGGGGTCCTACGAGCAGTACTTC. The chain has TRBV2 and TRBJ2-5; possibly TRBD1 for D (7 bases). The J call may be mistaken, given a closer DNA end match to TRBJ2-7. This CDR3 has 15 amino acids. Looked up from germline, CDR1 is SNHLY and CDR2 is FYNNEI.

Only a few counts were recorded for this clone. The V and J genes are TRBV21-1 and TRBJ1-5; the DNA was not used to check the table's D call, TRBD1. TRBV21-1 is a pseudogene segment. CDR3 size: 18 residues. The CDR3 spells CASSKQGPKVYSNQPQHF. The CDR3 nucleotides are TGTGCCAGCAGCAAACAGGGTCCCAAAGTCTATAGCAATCAGCCCCAGCATTTT.

A few counts support this clone. The CDR3 sequence: CASSLLAGGSYNEQFF. The CDR3 coding sequence is TGTGCCAGCAGCCTACTAGCGGGAGGATCCTACAATGAGCAGTTCTTC. The chain couples TRBV9 to TRBJ2-1; 12 nucleotides agree with TRBD2. CDR3 length: 16 residues. Trimming cost V 4 bases and J 1 base; bases outside gene matches: 3. Germline lookup yields CDR1 SGDLS and CDR2 YYNGEE. The complete variable domain, with remaining parts taken from reference TRBV9 and TRBJ2-1, reads DSGVTQTPKHLITATGQRVTLRCSPRSGDLSVYWYQQSLDQGLQFLIQYYNGEERAKGNILERFSAQQFPDLHSELNLSSLELGDSALYFCASSLLAGGSYNEQFFGPGTRLTVL.

About this clone itself: This CDR3 is also generated by other DNA sequences in the sample. This sequence joins TRBV4-1 and TRBJ1-5; 9 bases fit TRBD1. There are 21 residues in the CDR3. Germline loops: CDR1 MGHRA, CDR2 YSYEKL. The ends lost 0 bases at V and 3 bases at J; junction bases unmatched: 18. The CDR3 DNA is TGCGCCAGCAGCCAAGATGAAGGCACAACAGGGGGCGCGTTATCCAATCAGCCCCAGCATTTT. This gives the protein CASSQDEGTTGGALSNQPQHF.

This rearrangement joins TRBV10-1 to TRBJ2-5; 9 nucleotides line up with TRBD1. Trimming took 4 bases from V and 5 from J; bases not matched to a gene: 8. The germline V gene encodes CDR1 WNHNN and CDR2 SYGVQD (reference sequence). The CDR3 has 15 amino acids. This chain's CDR3 is CASSAGTGLAETQYF. DNA for the CDR3: TGCGCCAGCAGTGCCGGGACAGGGTTAGCGGAGACCCAGTACTTC.

The chain combines TRBV5-1 with TRBJ2-5, with 7 nucleotides matching TRBD2. This CDR3 is 16 amino acids long. V lost 0 bases and J lost 5; bases outside the gene matches: 10. Per germline, CDR1 SGHRS and CDR2 YFSETQ. CDR3 bases: TGCGCCAGCAGCTTGGCGTTCCAGAACGGGGGGGAGACCCAGTACTTC. This codes for CASSLAFQNGGETQYF.